These 21 T cell receptor beta chains share one sample of origin, sequenced in a study of T cells in Graves' hyperthyroidism and ophthalmopathy. The source material, RNA transcripts, was used to amplify TCR beta CDR3 regions. Using the HTBI primer set, a first-round RT-PCR was run on the TCR CDR3. MiXCR, applied by TCRdb to the multiplex PCR reads, yields one record per CDR3 protein. The sample holds 340,000 or so distinct CDR3 sequences; around a sixth are singletons and the top ten take about 49%. Material for sequencing was blood. The receptors here all came from a woman aged 45 to 65 with Graves' hyperthyroidism.

This clonotype was detected only a few times. J is TRBJ2-1 and V is TRBV30, with a possible D match to TRBD2 (5 bases). Trimming took off 0 bases at V and 7 bases at J, with 19 bases between the two ends. The germline gives CDR1 GTSNPN, CDR2 SVGIG (reference sequence). This CDR3 region has 16 residues. The CDR3 coding sequence is TGTGCCTGGAGTGTAGGCGCTAGCAGTCTGTGGAATGAGCAGTTCTTC. This gives the protein CAWSVGASSLWNEQFF.

This clonotype was counted at least ten times. The V and J genes are TRBV28 and TRBJ2-7; 7 bases fit TRBD2. Germline CDR1 and CDR2: MDHEN and SYDVKM. Trimming removed 7 bases from V and 1 base from J; junction bases left unmatched: 4. This CDR3 is built from 13 residues. CDR3 nucleotide sequence: TGTGCCAGCAAGGCTAGCGGTTCCTACGAGCAGTACTTC. It specifies CASKASGSYEQYF.

This clonotype was picked up many times. J is TRBJ1-1 and V is TRBV28, with 7 bases aligning to TRBD1. V lost 7 bases, J lost 1 base, and 12 bases stayed unmatched. CDR1 MDHEN and CDR2 SYDVKM come from the germline V gene. The CDR3 sequence is 16 residues long. The chain's CDR3 is CASNPRGGRGNTEAFF. CDR3 in DNA: TGTGCCAGCAACCCGAGAGGGGGCCGGGGGAACACTGAAGCTTTCTTT. Full variable domain (missing parts from reference TRBV28 and TRBJ1-1): DVKVTQSSRYLVKRTGEKVFLECVQDMDHENMFWYRQDPGLGLRLIYFSYDVKMKEKGDIPEGYSVSREKKERFSLILESASTNQTSMYLCASNPRGGRGNTEAFFGQGTRLTVV.

This clonotype was observed at least ten times. This sequence joins TRBV6-1 and TRBJ1-1; 10 bases fit TRBD1. CDR3 length equals 14 residues. The germline V gene encodes CDR1 MNHNS and CDR2 SASEGT. The ends lost 5 bases at V and 7 bases at J; junction bases unmatched: 7. CDR3 sequence reads: CASSPGQGVIEAFF. CDR3 bases: TGTGCCAGCAGTCCCGGACAGGGGGTGATTGAAGCTTTCTTT.

The V gene is TRBV15, the J gene TRBJ2-2; D not resolved. The CDR3 has 15 amino acids. V lost 3 bases and J lost 3, with 11 bases in between. CDR1 LNHNV and CDR2 YYDKDF come from the germline V gene (reference sequence). CDR3 bases: TGTGCCACCAGCAGTACGAACTACTACACCGGGGAGCTGTTTTTT. Translation gives CATSSTNYYTGELFF.

The sample holds a few counts of this clonotype. The rearrangement joins TRBV28 to TRBJ2-1, with D maybe TRBD1 (6 bases). The V end was cut by 2 bases, the J end by 8 bases, with 7 bases between. There are 12 residues in the CDR3. The germline gives CDR1 MDHEN, CDR2 SYDVKM. CDR3 amino acids: CASSLKGDEQFF. CDR3 coding DNA: TGTGCCAGCAGTTTAAAGGGGGATGAGCAGTTCTTC.

This clonotype occurred many times. The J gene is TRBJ2-1, the V gene TRBV6-9; the match to TRBD2 covers 7 bases. Germline CDR1 is MNHGY and CDR2 is SVAAGI. The ends lost 4 bases at V and 3 bases at J; junction bases unmatched: 15. This CDR3 comprises 18 residues. The CDR3: CASSCVAGPPWGYNEQFF. The CDR3 DNA sequence: TGTGCCAGCAGTTGCGTAGCGGGTCCCCCCTGGGGCTACAATGAGCAGTTCTTC.

The chain recombines TRBV5-4 with TRBJ2-3; a possible D gene is TRBD1 (6 bases). Trimming shortened V by 0 bases and J by 0 bases, and 11 bases separated the two germline ends. This CDR3 region has 16 residues. Germline lookup yields CDR1 SGHNT and CDR2 YYREEE (reference sequence). CDR3 in amino acids: CASSLGGLSSTDTQYF. DNA of the CDR3: TGTGCCAGCAGCTTGGGGGGGCTATCTAGCACAGATACGCAGTATTTT.

V and J are TRBV20-1 and TRBJ2-1; tentatively, D is TRBD2 (7 bases). Germline V lookup: CDR1 DFQATT, CDR2 SNEGSKA (reference sequence). Trimming pared 1 base from V and 2 bases from J, leaving 27 bases between. This CDR3 contains 20 residues. CDR3 in DNA: TGCAGTGCTAGAGTGGCCTCTTCTAGGGGGAGGGATAGTACCTACAATGAGCAGTTCTTC. Translated: CSARVASSRGRDSTYNEQFF.

This clonotype was picked up a small number of times. The chain has TRBV6-2 or TRBV6-3 and TRBJ2-2; D assignment may be TRBD1 or TRBD2 (5 bases each). V gave up 5 bases and J gave up 0 bases, with 10 bases separating them. CDR1 and CDR2 from the germline V gene are MNHEY and SVGEGT. The CDR3 has 15 amino acids. CDR3 nucleotides: TGTGCCAGCAGTACTGGGACCCCGAACACCGGGGAGCTGTTTTTT. It codes for CASSTGTPNTGELFF.

The table lists this clonotype with many counts. The J gene is TRBJ2-3, the V gene TRBV28; D is uncertain. V lost 6 bases, J lost 4 bases, and 14 bases lay in between. The CDR3 length is 14 residues. Germline assignment: CDR1 MDHEN and CDR2 SYDVKM. This CDR3 is CASSLPRRPDTQYF. CDR3 coding DNA: TGTGCCAGCAGCCTTCCTCGTAGGCCAGATACGCAGTATTTT.

This clonotype was observed many times. The chain employs TRBV7-9 and TRBJ1-4, with D unresolved. The CDR3 sequence is 14 residues long. CDR1 and CDR2 (germline): SEHNR, FQNEAQ (reference sequence). Trimming shortened V by 5 bases and J by 3 bases, and 10 bases separated the two germline ends. The CDR3 DNA reads TGTGCCAGCAGCCCAGTTAGCCCTAATGAAAAACTGTTTTTT. This gives the protein CASSPVSPNEKLFF.

This clonotype showed up many times. CDR3 coding DNA: TGCGCCAGCAGCTTGGGGGGGGAAGAAAATTCACCCCTCCACTTT. It specifies CASSLGGEENSPLHF. The gene calls are TRBV5-1 and TRBJ1-6; D is perhaps TRBD1 (5 bases). Looked up from germline, CDR1 is SGHRS and CDR2 is YFSETQ. CDR3 size: 15 residues. Trimming shortened V by 0 bases and J by 7 bases, and 11 bases separated the two germline ends.

In its sample, this clonotype was seen a few times. The gene calls are TRBV6-1 and TRBJ1-4; D is unresolved. The CDR3 is made up of 14 amino acids. In germline, CDR1 is MNHNS, CDR2 SASEGT. V was pared by 5 bases and J by 3 bases, with 10 bases between. CDR3 sequence reads: CASSIRLANEKLFF. The CDR3 coding sequence is TGTGCCAGCAGTATACGGTTGGCTAATGAAAAACTGTTTTTT.

This clonotype was counted a single time. This may be a read error, as it is one base from a much larger clone. In DNA, the CDR3 is TGTGCCAGCAGGCAATCCAGGGAGCTGTTTTTT. It yields the protein CASRQSRELFF. J is TRBJ2-2 and V is TRBV6-2 or TRBV6-3; no reliable D call. This CDR3 region has 11 residues. V was trimmed by 6 bases and J by 9 bases, leaving 8 bases between them. Per germline, CDR1 MNHEY and CDR2 SVGEGT.

Notes on this clonotype: A much larger clone lies one base from this, so it may be a read error. The rearrangement links TRBV5-6 to TRBJ1-5, with TRBD1 matching 10 bases. The CDR3 runs to 15 residues. Per germline, CDR1 SGHDT and CDR2 YYEEEE. Here the CDR3 reads CASSAGDRGLQPQRF. Written as DNA, the CDR3 is TGTGCCAGCAGCGCCGGTGACAGGGGGCTTCAGCCCCAGCGTTTT.

The chain carries TRBV4-2 and TRBJ2-7; the D gene could be TRBD1 or TRBD2 (5 bases each). Germline V gene lookup returns CDR1 LGHNA and CDR2 YNFKEQ. V was clipped by 4 bases and J by 2 bases, with 15 bases between them. CDR3 length: 15 amino acids. As DNA, the CDR3 is TGTGCCAGCAGCCTGACAAGGGACGGAACCTACGAGCAGTACTTC. Its protein is CASSLTRDGTYEQYF.

This clonotype has a handful of counts. The chain has TRBV6-1 and TRBJ1-6; D is unresolved. Trimming removed 2 bases at V and 6 bases at J, with 14 bases between. Germline CDR1 is MNHNS and CDR2 is SASEGT. CDR3 size: 16 residues. The CDR3 sequence is CASSEPPGVSNSPLHF. The CDR3 nucleotides are TGTGCCAGCAGTGAACCTCCCGGAGTTAGTAATTCACCCCTCCACTTT.

This clonotype came up a few times. The CDR3 loop is CASSQKGWGNTIYF. The CDR3 coding sequence is TGTGCCAGCAGCCAAAAGGGCTGGGGAAACACCATATATTTT. The rearrangement joins TRBV3-1 to TRBJ1-3, with D unresolved. The V gene lost 2 bases and the J gene lost 4 bases, with 9 bases spanning the gap. The CDR3 is made up of 14 amino acids. The germline gives CDR1 LGHDT, CDR2 YNNKEL (reference sequence).

This clonotype was counted many times. The chain uses TRBV12-5 and TRBJ1-1; 11 bases agree with TRBD1. The germline V gene encodes CDR1 LGHNT and CDR2 FRNRAP. The CDR3 spans 15 residues. V shed 5 bases and J 5 bases; nucleotides not matched to a gene: 7. Here the CDR3 DNA reads TGTGCTAGTGGTACGACGGACAGGGGGCGAACTGAAGCTTTCTTT. Amino acids: CASGTTDRGRTEAFF.

This clonotype occurred many times. This chain links TRBV10-2 with TRBJ1-6; no definite D call. CDR1 WSHSY and CDR2 SAAADI come from the germline V gene. Trimming shortened V by 3 bases and J by 0 bases, and 12 bases separated the two germline ends. The CDR3 covers 17 residues. The CDR3 region has the DNA TGCGCCAGCAGTGACGCAGGATTAAGCTCCTATAATTCACCCCTCCACTTT. Translated, it gives CASSDAGLSSYNSPLHF.